This TCR beta chain was documented in a study of blood T cell repertoires in COVID-19. In the study overall: Samples taken during acute and convalescent COVID-19 were collected in the United States, Italy and Spain. T cells, B-cell-depleted T cells, or PBMCs provided the cDNA or gDNA that served as material.

In germline, CDR1 is SGHTA, CDR2 FQGNSA. Trimming removed 5 bases at V and 0 bases at J, with 9 bases between. This CDR3 comprises 14 residues. TCRdb keeps only in-frame clones here, not all; method: immunoSEQ multiplex PCR. Here the sample spans more than 60,000 clones, 90% being singletons. This receptor was taken from a man in his forties or fifties with acute or convalescent COVID-19. Input material: peripheral blood. The J gene is TRBJ2-3, the V gene TRBV7-2; D perhaps matches TRBD2 (6 bases). The CDR3 DNA is TGTGCCAGCAGCCACACTAGCAGCACAGATACGCAGTATTTT. Its translation: CASSHTSSTDTQYF.